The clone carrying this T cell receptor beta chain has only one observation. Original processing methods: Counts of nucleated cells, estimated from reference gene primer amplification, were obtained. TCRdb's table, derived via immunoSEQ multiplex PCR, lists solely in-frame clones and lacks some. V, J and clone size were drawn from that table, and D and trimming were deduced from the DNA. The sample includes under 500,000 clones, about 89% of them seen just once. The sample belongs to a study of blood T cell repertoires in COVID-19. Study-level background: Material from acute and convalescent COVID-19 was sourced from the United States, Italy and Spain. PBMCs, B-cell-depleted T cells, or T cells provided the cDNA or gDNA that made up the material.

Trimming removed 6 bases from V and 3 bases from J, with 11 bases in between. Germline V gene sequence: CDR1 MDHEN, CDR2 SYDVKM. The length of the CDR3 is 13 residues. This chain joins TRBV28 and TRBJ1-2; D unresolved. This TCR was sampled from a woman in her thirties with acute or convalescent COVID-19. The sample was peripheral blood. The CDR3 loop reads CASSHPVDYGYTF. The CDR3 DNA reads TGTGCCAGCAGCCATCCGGTAGACTATGGCTACACCTTC.